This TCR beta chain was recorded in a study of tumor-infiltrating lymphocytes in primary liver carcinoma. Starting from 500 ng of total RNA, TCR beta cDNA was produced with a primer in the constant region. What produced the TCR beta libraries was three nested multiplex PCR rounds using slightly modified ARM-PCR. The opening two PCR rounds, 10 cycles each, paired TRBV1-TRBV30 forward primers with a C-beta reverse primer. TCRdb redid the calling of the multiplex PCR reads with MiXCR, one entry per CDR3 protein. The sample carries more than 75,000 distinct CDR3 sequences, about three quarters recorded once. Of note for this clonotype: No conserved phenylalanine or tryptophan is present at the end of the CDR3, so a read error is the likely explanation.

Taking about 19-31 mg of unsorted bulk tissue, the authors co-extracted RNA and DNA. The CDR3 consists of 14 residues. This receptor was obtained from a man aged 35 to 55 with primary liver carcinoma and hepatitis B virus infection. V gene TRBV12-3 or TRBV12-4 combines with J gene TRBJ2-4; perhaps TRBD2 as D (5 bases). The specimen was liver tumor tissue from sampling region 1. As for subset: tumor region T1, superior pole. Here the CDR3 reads CASRRRSFANIQYL. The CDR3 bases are TGTGCTAGCAGACGGAGGAGTTTCGCAAACATTCAGTACCTC.